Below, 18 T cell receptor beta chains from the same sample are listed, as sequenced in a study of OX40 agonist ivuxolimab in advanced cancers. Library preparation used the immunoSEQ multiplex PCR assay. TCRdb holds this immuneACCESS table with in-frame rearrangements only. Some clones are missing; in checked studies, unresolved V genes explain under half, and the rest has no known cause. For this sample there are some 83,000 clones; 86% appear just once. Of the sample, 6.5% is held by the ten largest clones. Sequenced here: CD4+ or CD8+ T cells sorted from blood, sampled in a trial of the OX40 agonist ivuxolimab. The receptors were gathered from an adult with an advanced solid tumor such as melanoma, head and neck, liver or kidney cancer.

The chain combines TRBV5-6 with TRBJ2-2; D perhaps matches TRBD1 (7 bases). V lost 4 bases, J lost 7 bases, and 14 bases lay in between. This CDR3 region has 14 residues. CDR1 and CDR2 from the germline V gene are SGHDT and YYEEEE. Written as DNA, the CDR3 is TGTGCCAGCAGCCTTGGCAGGGGGGACGGGGAGCTGTTTTTT. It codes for CASSLGRGDGELFF.

The CDR3 nucleotides are TGTGCCAGCAGTGAAGCGCCGGATAACTATCAGCCCCAGCATTTT. Its protein product is CASSEAPDNYQPQHF. The V gene is TRBV2, the J gene TRBJ1-5; no reliable D call. The CDR3 consists of 15 residues. CDR1 and CDR2 from the germline V gene are SNHLY and FYNNEI. V was cut by 0 bases and J by 5 bases, with 11 bases left in between.

The DNA of the CDR3 is TGTGCCGTCCGACTCAGCTCTGGGGCCAACGTCCTGACTTTC. Translating it yields CAVRLSSGANVLTF. This chain joins TRBV19 and TRBJ2-6; D call uncertain. The V and J ends lost 11 bases and 0 bases respectively, with 11 bases between them. The CDR3 totals 14 residues. The germline V gene has CDR1 LNHDA and CDR2 SQIVND (reference sequence).

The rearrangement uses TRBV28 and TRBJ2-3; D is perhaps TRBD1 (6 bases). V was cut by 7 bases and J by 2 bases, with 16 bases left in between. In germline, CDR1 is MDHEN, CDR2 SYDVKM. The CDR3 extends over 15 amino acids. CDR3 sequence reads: CASTGGGRNTDTQYF. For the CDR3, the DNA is TGTGCCAGCACTGGGGGCGGGCGGAACACAGATACGCAGTATTTT.

The CDR3: CASSLDYSGELFF. For the CDR3, the DNA is TGTGCCAGCAGTCTAGACTATTCCGGGGAGCTGTTTTTT. The chain uses TRBV2 and TRBJ2-2, with TRBD2 as a possible D gene (5 bases). The length of the CDR3 is 13 residues. V dropped 5 bases and J dropped 6 bases, with 10 bases sitting between them. The V gene's germline CDR1 is SNHLY and CDR2 FYNNEI.

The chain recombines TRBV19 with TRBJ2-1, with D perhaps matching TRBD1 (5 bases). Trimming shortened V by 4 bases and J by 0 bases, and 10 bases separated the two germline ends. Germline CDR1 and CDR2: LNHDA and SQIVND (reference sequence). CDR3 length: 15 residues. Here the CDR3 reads CASSTGHSSYNEQFF. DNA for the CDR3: TGTGCCAGTAGTACTGGACATTCCTCCTACAATGAGCAGTTCTTC.

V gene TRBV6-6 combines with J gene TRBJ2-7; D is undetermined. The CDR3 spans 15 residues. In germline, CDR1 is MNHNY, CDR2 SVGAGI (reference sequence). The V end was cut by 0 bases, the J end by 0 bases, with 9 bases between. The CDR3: CASSYSADRSYEQYF. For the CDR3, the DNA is TGTGCCAGCAGTTACTCGGCGGACCGCTCCTACGAGCAGTACTTC.

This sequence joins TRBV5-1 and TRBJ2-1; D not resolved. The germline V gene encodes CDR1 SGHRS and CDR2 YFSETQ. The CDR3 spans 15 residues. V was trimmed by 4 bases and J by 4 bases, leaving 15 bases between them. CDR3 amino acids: CASSPFAGRYNEQFF. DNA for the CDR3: TGCGCCAGCAGCCCGTTTGCTGGAAGGTACAATGAGCAGTTCTTC.

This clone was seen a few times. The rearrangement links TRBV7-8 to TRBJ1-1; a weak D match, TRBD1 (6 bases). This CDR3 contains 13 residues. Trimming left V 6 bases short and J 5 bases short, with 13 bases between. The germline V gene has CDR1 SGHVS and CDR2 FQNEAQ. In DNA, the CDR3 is TGTGCCAGCAGACCAGGGGCCCATACTGAAGCTTTCTTT. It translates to CASRPGAHTEAFF.

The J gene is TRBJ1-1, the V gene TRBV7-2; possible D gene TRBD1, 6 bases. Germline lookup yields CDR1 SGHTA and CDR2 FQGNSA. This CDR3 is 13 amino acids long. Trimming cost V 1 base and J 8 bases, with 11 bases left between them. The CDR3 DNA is TGTGCCAGCAGCTTAGGGGACACCCGGGAAGCTTTCTTT. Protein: CASSLGDTREAFF.

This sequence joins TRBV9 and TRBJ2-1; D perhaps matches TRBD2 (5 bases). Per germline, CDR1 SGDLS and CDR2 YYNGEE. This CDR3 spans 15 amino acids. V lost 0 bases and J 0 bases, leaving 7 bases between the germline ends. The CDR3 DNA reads TGTGCCAGCAGCGTAGTGGGGAGCTCCTACAATGAGCAGTTCTTC. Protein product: CASSVVGSSYNEQFF.

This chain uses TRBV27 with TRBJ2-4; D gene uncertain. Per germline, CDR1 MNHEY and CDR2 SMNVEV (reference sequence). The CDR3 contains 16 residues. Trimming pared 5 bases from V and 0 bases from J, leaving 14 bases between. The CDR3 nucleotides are TGTGCCAGCAGTCCCCCGAGGAGCATAGCCAAAAACATTCAGTACTTC. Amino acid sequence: CASSPPRSIAKNIQYF.

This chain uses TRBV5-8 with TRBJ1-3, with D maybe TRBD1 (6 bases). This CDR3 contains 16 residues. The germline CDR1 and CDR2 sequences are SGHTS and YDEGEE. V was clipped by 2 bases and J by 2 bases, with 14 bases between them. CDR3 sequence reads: CASSFQGREAGNTIYF. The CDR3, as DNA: TGTGCCAGCAGCTTCCAGGGGCGTGAAGCTGGAAACACCATATATTTT.

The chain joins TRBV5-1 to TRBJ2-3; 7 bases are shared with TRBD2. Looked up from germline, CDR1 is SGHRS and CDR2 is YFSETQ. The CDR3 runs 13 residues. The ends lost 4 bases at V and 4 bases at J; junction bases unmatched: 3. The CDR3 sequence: CASSEREADTQYF. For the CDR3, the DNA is TGCGCCAGCAGCGAGCGGGAAGCAGATACGCAGTATTTT.

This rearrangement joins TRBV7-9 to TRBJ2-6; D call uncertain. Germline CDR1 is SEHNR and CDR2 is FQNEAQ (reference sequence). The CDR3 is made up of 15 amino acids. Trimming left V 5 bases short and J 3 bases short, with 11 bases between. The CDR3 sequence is CASSPGPGGANVLTF. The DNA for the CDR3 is TGTGCCAGCAGCCCGGGTCCAGGTGGGGCCAACGTCCTGACTTTC.

The CDR3 loop is CARRPGTGGAVHGYTF. CDR3 nucleotides: TGTGCCAGAAGACCCGGAACAGGGGGCGCCGTCCATGGCTACACCTTC. V gene TRBV7-5 combines with J gene TRBJ1-2; the table's D gene call, TRBD1, was not cross checked with the DNA. TRBV7-5 represents a pseudogene. The CDR3 is 16 amino acids.

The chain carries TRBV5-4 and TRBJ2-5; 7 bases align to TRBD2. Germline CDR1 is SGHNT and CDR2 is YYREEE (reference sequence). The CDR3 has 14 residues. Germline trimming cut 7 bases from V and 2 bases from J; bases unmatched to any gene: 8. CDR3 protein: CASGESGGQETQYF. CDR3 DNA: TGTGCCAGCGGGGAATCGGGGGGTCAAGAGACCCAGTACTTC.

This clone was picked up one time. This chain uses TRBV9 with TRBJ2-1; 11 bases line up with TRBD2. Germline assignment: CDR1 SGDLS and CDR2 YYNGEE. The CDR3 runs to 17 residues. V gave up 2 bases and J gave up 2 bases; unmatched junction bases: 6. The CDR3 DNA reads TGTGCCAGCAGCGTGGACATAGCGGGAGGGCCCTACAATGAGCAGTTCTTC. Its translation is CASSVDIAGGPYNEQFF.